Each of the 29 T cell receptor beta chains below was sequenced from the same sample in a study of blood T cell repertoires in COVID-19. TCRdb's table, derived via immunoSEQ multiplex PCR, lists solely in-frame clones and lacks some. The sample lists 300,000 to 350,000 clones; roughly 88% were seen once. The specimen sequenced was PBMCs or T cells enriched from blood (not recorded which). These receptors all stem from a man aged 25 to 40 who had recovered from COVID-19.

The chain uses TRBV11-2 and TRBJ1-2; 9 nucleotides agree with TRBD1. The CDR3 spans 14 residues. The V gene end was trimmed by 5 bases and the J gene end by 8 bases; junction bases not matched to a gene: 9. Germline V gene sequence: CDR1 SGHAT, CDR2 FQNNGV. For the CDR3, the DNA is TGTGCCAGCAGCGCCGGGACAGGGAAGCGGGGCTACACCTTC. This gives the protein CASSAGTGKRGYTF.

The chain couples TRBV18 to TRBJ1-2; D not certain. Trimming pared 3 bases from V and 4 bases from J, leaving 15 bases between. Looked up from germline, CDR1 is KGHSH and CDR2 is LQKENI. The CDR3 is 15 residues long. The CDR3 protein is CASSPPTGTFYGYTF. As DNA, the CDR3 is TGTGCCAGCTCACCTCCGACGGGAACCTTCTATGGCTACACCTTC.

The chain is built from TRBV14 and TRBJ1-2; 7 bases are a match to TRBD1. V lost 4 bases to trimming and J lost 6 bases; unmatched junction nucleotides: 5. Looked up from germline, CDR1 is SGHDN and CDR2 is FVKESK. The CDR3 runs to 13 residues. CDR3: CASSLTGDHGYTF. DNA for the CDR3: TGTGCCAGCAGCCTAACAGGGGATCATGGCTACACCTTC.

Here the CDR3 reads CASRLTGETNQPQHF. In nucleotides, the CDR3 is TGCGCCAGCCGCCTAACTGGGGAGACAAATCAGCCCCAGCATTTT. This chain links TRBV5-1 with TRBJ1-5; D uncertain. V gave up 7 bases and J gave up 4 bases, with 18 bases separating them. This CDR3 is 15 amino acids long. CDR1 SGHRS and CDR2 YFSETQ come from the germline V gene.

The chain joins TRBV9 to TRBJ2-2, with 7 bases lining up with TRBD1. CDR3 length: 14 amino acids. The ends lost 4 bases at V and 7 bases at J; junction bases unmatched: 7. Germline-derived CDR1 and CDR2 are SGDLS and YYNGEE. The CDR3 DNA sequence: TGTGCCAGCAGCACCGAGGGGGCCGGCGGGGAGCTGTTTTTT. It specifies CASSTEGAGGELFF.

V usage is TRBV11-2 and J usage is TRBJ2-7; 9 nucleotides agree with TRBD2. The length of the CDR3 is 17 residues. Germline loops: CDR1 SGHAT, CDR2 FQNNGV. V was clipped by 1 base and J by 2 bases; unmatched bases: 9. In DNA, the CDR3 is TGTGCCAGCAGCTTAGTATCGGCTAGCGGGGAAACCTACGAGCAGTACTTC. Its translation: CASSLVSASGETYEQYF. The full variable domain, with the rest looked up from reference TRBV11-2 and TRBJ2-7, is EAGVAQSPRYKIIEKRQSVAFWCNPISGHATLYWYQQILGQGPKLLIQFQNNGVVDDSQLPKDRFSAERLKGVDSTLKIQPAKLEDSAVYLCASSLVSASGETYEQYFGPGTRLTVT.

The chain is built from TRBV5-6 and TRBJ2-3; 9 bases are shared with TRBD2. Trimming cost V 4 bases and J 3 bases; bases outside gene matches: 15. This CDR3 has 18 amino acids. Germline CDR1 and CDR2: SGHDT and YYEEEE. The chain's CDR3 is CASSPGSIAGAGTDTQYF. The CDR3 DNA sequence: TGTGCCAGCAGCCCTGGGTCTATAGCGGGGGCGGGGACAGATACGCAGTATTTT.

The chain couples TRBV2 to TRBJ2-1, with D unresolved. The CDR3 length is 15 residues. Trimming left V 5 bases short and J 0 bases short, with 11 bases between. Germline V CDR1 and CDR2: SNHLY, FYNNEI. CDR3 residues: CASSLAVSSYNEQFF. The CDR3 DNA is TGTGCCAGCAGTCTGGCTGTAAGCTCCTACAATGAGCAGTTCTTC. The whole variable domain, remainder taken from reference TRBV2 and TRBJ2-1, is EPEVTQTPSHQVTQMGQEVILRCVPISNHLYFYWYRQILGQKVEFLVSFYNNEISEKSEIFDDQFSVERPDGSNFTLKIRSTKLEDSAMYFCASSLAVSSYNEQFFGPGTRLTVL.

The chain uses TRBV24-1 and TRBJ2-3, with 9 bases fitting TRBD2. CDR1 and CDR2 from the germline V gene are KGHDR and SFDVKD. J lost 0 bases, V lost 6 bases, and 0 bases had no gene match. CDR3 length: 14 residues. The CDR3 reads CATSSGGSTDTQYF. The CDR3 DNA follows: TGTGCCACCAGTAGCGGGGGGAGCACAGATACGCAGTATTTT.

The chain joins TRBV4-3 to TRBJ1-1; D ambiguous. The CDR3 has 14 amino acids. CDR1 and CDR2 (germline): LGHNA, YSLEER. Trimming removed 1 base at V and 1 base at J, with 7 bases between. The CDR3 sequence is CASSQGGPNTEAFF. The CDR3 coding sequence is TGCGCCAGCAGCCAAGGTGGCCCGAACACTGAAGCTTTCTTT.

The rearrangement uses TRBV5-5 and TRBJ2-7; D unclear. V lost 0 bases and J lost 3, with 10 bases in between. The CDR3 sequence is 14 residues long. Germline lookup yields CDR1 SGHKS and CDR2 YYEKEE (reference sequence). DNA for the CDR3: TGTGCCAGCAGCTTGGCTGGGCAGCACTACGAGCAGTACTTC. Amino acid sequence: CASSLAGQHYEQYF.

DNA of the CDR3: TGCGCCAGCAGCTTGCTAGCGGGGTCCGACACCGGGGAGCTGTTTTTT. Protein sequence: CASSLLAGSDTGELFF. This chain joins TRBV5-1 and TRBJ2-2; 9 bases match TRBD2. The CDR3 extends over 16 amino acids. The germline V gene has CDR1 SGHRS and CDR2 YFSETQ. J lost 3 bases, V lost 1 base, and 4 bases had no gene match.

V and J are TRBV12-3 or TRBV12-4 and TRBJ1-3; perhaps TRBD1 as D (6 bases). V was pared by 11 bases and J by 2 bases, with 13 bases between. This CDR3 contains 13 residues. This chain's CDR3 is CASDQGTGNTIYF. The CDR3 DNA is TGTGCCTCCGACCAGGGGACTGGAAACACCATATATTTT.

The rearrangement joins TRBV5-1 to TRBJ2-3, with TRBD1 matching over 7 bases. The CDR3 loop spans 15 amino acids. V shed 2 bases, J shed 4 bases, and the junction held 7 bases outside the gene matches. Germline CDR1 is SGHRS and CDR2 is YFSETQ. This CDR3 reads CASSFLQGTADTQYF. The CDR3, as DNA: TGCGCCAGCAGCTTCCTACAGGGGACCGCAGATACGCAGTATTTT.

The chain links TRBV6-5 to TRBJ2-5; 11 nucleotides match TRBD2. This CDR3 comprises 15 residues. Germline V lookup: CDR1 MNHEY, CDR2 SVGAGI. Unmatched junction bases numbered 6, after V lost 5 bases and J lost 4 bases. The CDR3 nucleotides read TGTGCCAGCAGTCCCCTAGCGGGGGGCCTAGAGACCCAGTACTTC. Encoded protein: CASSPLAGGLETQYF.

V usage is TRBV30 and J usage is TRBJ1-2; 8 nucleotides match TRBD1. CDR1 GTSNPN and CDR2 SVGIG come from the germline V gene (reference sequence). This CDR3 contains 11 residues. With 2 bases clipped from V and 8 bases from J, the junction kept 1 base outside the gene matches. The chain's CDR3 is CAWSRQGGYTF. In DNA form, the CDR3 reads TGTGCCTGGAGTCGACAGGGGGGCTACACCTTC.

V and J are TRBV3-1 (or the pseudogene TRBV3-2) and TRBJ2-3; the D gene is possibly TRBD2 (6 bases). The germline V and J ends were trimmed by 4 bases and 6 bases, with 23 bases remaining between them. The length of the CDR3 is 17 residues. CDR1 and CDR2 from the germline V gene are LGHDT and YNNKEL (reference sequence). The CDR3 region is CASSPRDRSGGGDTQYF. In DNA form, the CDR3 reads TGTGCCAGCAGCCCCCGTGATAGGAGCGGAGGAGGGGATACGCAGTATTTT.

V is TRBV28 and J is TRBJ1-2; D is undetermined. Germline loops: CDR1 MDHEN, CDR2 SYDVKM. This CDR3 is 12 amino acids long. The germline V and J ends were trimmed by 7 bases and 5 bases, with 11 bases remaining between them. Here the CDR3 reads CASTPAGYGYTF. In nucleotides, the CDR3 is TGTGCCAGCACTCCCGCGGGTTATGGCTACACCTTC.

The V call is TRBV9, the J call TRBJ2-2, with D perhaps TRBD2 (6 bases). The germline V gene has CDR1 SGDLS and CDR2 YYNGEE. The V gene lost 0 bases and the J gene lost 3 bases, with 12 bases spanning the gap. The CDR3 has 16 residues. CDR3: CASSVDGGAYTGELFF. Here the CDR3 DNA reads TGTGCCAGCAGCGTAGATGGCGGGGCTTACACCGGGGAGCTGTTTTTT.

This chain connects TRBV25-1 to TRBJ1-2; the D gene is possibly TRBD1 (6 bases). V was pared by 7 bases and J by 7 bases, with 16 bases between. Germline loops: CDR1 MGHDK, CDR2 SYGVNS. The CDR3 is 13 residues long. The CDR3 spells CASTGGQRIGYTF. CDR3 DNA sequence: TGTGCCAGCACCGGAGGACAGCGGATTGGCTACACCTTC.

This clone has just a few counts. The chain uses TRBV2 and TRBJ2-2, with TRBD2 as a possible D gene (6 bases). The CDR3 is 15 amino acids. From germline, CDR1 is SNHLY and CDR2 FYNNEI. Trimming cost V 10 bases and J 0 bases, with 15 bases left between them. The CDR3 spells CATAEGGANTGELFF. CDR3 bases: TGTGCCACCGCGGAGGGCGGGGCGAACACCGGGGAGCTGTTTTTT.

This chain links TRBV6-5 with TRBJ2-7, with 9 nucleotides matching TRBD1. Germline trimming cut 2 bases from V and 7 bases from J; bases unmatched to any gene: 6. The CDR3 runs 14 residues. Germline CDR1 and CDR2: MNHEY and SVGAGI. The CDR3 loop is CASSYGTGPPEQYF. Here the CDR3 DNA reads TGTGCCAGCAGTTACGGGACAGGGCCTCCGGAGCAGTACTTC.

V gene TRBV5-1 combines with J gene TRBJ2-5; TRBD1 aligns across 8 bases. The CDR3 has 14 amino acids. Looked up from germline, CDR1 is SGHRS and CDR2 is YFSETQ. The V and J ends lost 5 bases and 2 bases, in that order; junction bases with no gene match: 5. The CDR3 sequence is CASSSQGAQETQYF. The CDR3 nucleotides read TGCGCCAGCAGTTCTCAGGGGGCTCAAGAGACCCAGTACTTC.

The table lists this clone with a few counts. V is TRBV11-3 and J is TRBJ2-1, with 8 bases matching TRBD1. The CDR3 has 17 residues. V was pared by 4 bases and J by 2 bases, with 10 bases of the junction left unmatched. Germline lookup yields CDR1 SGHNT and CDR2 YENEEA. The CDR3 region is CASSSRQGPTTYNEQFF. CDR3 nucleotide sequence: TGTGCCAGCAGCTCCCGACAGGGGCCAACTACCTACAATGAGCAGTTCTTC.

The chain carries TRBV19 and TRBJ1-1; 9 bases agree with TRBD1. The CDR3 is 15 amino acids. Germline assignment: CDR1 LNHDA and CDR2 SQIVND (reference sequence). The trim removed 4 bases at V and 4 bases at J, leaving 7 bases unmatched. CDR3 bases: TGTGCCAGTAGTAGTGAAATGACAGGGGGCACTGAAGCTTTCTTT. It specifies CASSSEMTGGTEAFF.

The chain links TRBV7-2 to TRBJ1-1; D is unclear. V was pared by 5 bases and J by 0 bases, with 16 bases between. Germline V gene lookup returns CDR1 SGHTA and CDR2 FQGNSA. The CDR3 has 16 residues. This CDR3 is CASSRWSGLMNTEAFF. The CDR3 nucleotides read TGTGCCAGCAGCCGCTGGTCCGGACTCATGAACACTGAAGCTTTCTTT.

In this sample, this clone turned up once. The CDR3 here is CASSNWASGGNEQFF. The CDR3 DNA reads as TGTGCCAGTAGTAACTGGGCTAGCGGGGGCAATGAGCAGTTCTTC. The rearrangement joins TRBV19 to TRBJ2-1; 10 nucleotides agree with TRBD2. The junction had 6 bases not matched to a gene; V was cut back by 4 bases and J by 6 bases. Germline lookup yields CDR1 LNHDA and CDR2 SQIVND (reference sequence). The CDR3 has 15 amino acids. The variable domain in full, completed from reference TRBV19 and TRBJ2-1, reads DGGITQSPKYLFRKEGQNVTLSCEQNLNHDAMYWYRQDPGQGLRLIYYSQIVNDFQKGDIAEGYSVSREKKESFPLTVTSAQKNPTAFYLCASSNWASGGNEQFFGPGTRLTVL.

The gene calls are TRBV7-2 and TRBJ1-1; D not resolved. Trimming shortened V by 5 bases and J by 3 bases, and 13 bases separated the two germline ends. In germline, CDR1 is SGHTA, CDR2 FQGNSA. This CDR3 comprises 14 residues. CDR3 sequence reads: CASSQREWDTEAFF. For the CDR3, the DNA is TGTGCCAGCAGCCAGAGGGAATGGGACACTGAAGCTTTCTTT.

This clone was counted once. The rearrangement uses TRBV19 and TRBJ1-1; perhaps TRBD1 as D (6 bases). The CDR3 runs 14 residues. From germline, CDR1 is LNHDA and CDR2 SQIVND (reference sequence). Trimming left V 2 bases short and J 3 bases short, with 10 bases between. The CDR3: CASSILSGDTEAFF. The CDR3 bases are TGTGCCAGTAGTATATTATCAGGGGACACTGAAGCTTTCTTT.